One and the same sample provided the 18 T cell receptor beta chains below, sequenced in a study of control samples from healthy donors and cancer patients. Assay: immunoSEQ multiplex PCR; the TCRdb copy retains only in-frame clones and omits some. Among roughly 200,000 clones listed, approximately 92% were seen once. Sequences were obtained from blood. Receptor source: a man aged 18 to 30 in good health.

The rearrangement uses TRBV4-2 and TRBJ1-4, with D perhaps TRBD1 (5 bases). The CDR3 totals 14 residues. V was clipped by 1 base and J by 8 bases, with 11 bases between them. Germline CDR1 is LGHNA and CDR2 is YNFKEQ. CDR3 DNA: TGTGCCAGCAGCCAAGGCGGGGCGGGAGAAAAACTGTTTTTT. Its protein product is CASSQGGAGEKLFF.

The V gene is TRBV5-1, the J gene TRBJ1-2; a weak D match, TRBD1 (6 bases). The length of the CDR3 is 15 residues. The V and J ends lost 5 bases and 3 bases respectively, with 17 bases between them. CDR1 and CDR2 from the germline V gene are SGHRS and YFSETQ. The CDR3, as DNA: TGCGCCAGCAGTCCCGCAGGGGTGGGAGACTATGGCTACACCTTC. This encodes CASSPAGVGDYGYTF.

This CDR3 is CASRGDRVPGNTIYF. The DNA of the CDR3 is TGTGCCAGCAGGGGGGACAGGGTCCCTGGAAACACCATATATTTT. The rearrangement joins TRBV28 to TRBJ1-3; 9 bases map to TRBD1. CDR1 and CDR2 from the germline V gene are MDHEN and SYDVKM. The CDR3 extends over 15 amino acids. V was clipped by 6 bases and J by 2 bases; unmatched bases: 5.

This sequence joins TRBV5-1 and TRBJ1-1; TRBD1 matches at 9 bases. Germline V gene data show CDR1 as SGHRS and CDR2 as YFSETQ. The trim removed 4 bases at V and 7 bases at J, leaving 20 bases unmatched. This CDR3 contains 18 residues. CDR3 amino acids: CASSRRKKDRGISGEAFF. CDR3 bases: TGCGCCAGCAGCCGGCGAAAAAAGGACAGGGGAATAAGCGGTGAAGCTTTCTTT.

The rearrangement links TRBV2 to TRBJ1-4; 9 bases match TRBD1. This CDR3 region has 12 residues. CDR1 is SNHLY, CDR2 FYNNEI, per germline. With 6 bases clipped from V and 7 bases from J, the junction kept 0 bases outside the gene matches. For the CDR3, the DNA is TGTGCCAGCAGACAGGGGGCTGAAAAACTGTTTTTT. It yields the protein CASRQGAEKLFF. The full variable domain, in which reference TRBV2 and TRBJ1-4 provide the parts outside the CDR3, is EPEVTQTPSHQVTQMGQEVILRCVPISNHLYFYWYRQILGQKVEFLVSFYNNEISEKSEIFDDQFSVERPDGSNFTLKIRSTKLEDSAMYFCASRQGAEKLFFGSGTQLSVL.

In DNA form, the CDR3 reads TGTGCCAGCAGCCGGGGTGCAGGGGCGCGGGGAGAGACCCAGTACTTC. Translating it yields CASSRGAGARGETQYF. The rearrangement uses TRBV7-9 and TRBJ2-5; the D gene could be TRBD1 or TRBD2 (6 bases each). Germline CDR1 and CDR2: SEHNR and FQNEAQ (reference sequence). With 5 bases removed from V and 4 bases from J, the gap between germline ends came to 20 bases. The CDR3 contains 16 residues.

This clone was seen a single time. V gene TRBV12-3 or TRBV12-4 combines with J gene TRBJ1-5; the match to TRBD1 covers 7 bases. V lost 6 bases, J lost 7 bases, and 6 bases stayed unmatched. The length of the CDR3 is 13 residues. As DNA, the CDR3 is TGTGCCAGCAGCAATCAGGGGGACCAGCCCCAGCATTTT. This translates into CASSNQGDQPQHF.

This sequence joins TRBV5-1 and TRBJ2-2; D might be TRBD2 (5 bases). V was pared by 0 bases and J by 1 base, with 10 bases between. Germline assignment: CDR1 SGHRS and CDR2 YFSETQ. The CDR3 totals 16 residues. The CDR3 DNA is TGCGCCAGCAGCTTGGAGCGGAGGCGGAACACCGGGGAGCTGTTTTTT. As protein: CASSLERRRNTGELFF.

The CDR3 here is CASSPGTGGLGNTEAFF. CDR3 DNA sequence: TGTGCCAGCTCACCGGGGACAGGGGGATTGGGGAACACTGAAGCTTTCTTT. The gene calls are TRBV18 and TRBJ1-1; 11 bases are a match to TRBD1. CDR3 length: 17 amino acids. Germline V lookup: CDR1 KGHSH, CDR2 LQKENI. The V segment lost 3 bases and the J segment 1 base; nucleotides outside the gene matches: 7.

The chain links TRBV9 to TRBJ2-1; D is perhaps TRBD1 (6 bases). V shed 3 bases and J shed 3 bases, with 13 bases lying between them. CDR1 is SGDLS, CDR2 YYNGEE, per germline. CDR3 length: 15 residues. The CDR3 bases are TGTGCCAGCAGCGGCCAAGGGGGTCTCTACAATGAGCAGTTCTTC. The encoded protein is CASSGQGGLYNEQFF.

In regard to this clone: Other DNA sequences from this sample encode an identical CDR3 as well. The chain couples TRBV7-9 to TRBJ2-2; D is unresolved. Trimming left V 4 bases short and J 3 bases short, with 3 bases between. The CDR3 extends over 12 amino acids. Germline assignment: CDR1 SEHNR and CDR2 FQNEAQ (reference sequence). CDR3 amino acids: CASSSDTGELFF. CDR3 coding DNA: TGTGCCAGCAGCTCAGACACCGGGGAGCTGTTTTTT.

The V gene is TRBV2, the J gene TRBJ2-3; D is uncertain. V lost 5 bases and J 6 bases, leaving 9 bases between the germline ends. This CDR3 is built from 12 residues. From germline, CDR1 is SNHLY and CDR2 FYNNEI. The CDR3 loop reads CASSLSLDTQYF. CDR3 nucleotide sequence: TGTGCCAGCAGTTTATCATTGGATACGCAGTATTTT.

The chain recombines TRBV3-1 (or the pseudogene TRBV3-2) with TRBJ1-5, with TRBD1 matching 8 bases. The CDR3 length is 12 residues. Germline V gene sequence: CDR1 LGHDT, CDR2 YNNKEL (reference sequence). The V and J ends lost 7 bases and 5 bases, in that order; junction bases with no gene match: 1. In DNA, the CDR3 is TGTGCCAGCACGACAGGGGATCAGCCCCAGCATTTT. Translation: CASTTGDQPQHF.

V usage is TRBV10-3 and J usage is TRBJ2-1; D is unresolved. The CDR3 has 12 amino acids. Germline-derived CDR1 and CDR2 are ENHRY and SYGVKD. The V gene lost 3 bases and the J gene lost 6 bases, with 6 bases spanning the gap. CDR3 bases: TGTGCCATCAGTGAACAGAGCAATGAGCAGTTCTTC. Translating gives CAISEQSNEQFF.

The CDR3 reads CASSQGLADINNEQFF. DNA of the CDR3: TGTGCCAGCAGTCAGGGACTAGCGGATATTAACAATGAGCAGTTCTTC. The chain is built from TRBV6-6 and TRBJ2-1; 11 bases agree with TRBD2. V shed 5 bases and J 5 bases; nucleotides not matched to a gene: 8. The germline V gene encodes CDR1 MNHNY and CDR2 SVGAGI (reference sequence). The CDR3 consists of 16 residues.

The V and J genes are TRBV5-8 and TRBJ1-3, with 10 bases matching TRBD1. The ends lost 6 bases at V and 0 bases at J; junction bases unmatched: 15. The CDR3 extends over 19 amino acids. Germline V gene data show CDR1 as SGHTS and CDR2 as YDEGEE. CDR3 sequence: CASKRSGTGETFSGNTIYF. The CDR3 DNA follows: TGTGCCAGCAAACGCTCCGGGACAGGGGAAACCTTCTCTGGAAACACCATATATTTT.

The gene calls are TRBV6-5 and TRBJ2-1; unclear D gene. The CDR3 spans 12 residues. Germline-derived CDR1 and CDR2 are MNHEY and SVGAGI. The V end lost 7 bases, the J end lost 9 bases, and 13 bases lay between the germline ends. CDR3: CASNGFRIEQFF. CDR3 nucleotide sequence: TGTGCCAGCAATGGATTCAGGATTGAGCAGTTCTTC.

The rearrangement uses TRBV7-9 and TRBJ2-3; D may be TRBD1 or TRBD2 (5 bases each). The CDR3 loop spans 15 amino acids. The V gene's germline CDR1 is SEHNR and CDR2 FQNEAQ (reference sequence). The V end was cut by 6 bases, the J end by 6 bases, with 19 bases between. In DNA form, the CDR3 reads TGTGCCAGCAGACTAGAATGGGACGAGGGGGATACGCAGTATTTT. It encodes CASRLEWDEGDTQYF. Supplemented by reference TRBV7-9 and TRBJ2-3, the full variable domain reads DTGVSQNPRHKITKRGQNVTFRCDPISEHNRLYWYRQTLGQGPEFLTYFQNEAQLEKSRLLSDRFSAERPKGSFSTLEIQRTEQGDSAMYLCASRLEWDEGDTQYFGPGTRLTVL.